These 29 T cell receptor beta chains came from one sample sequenced in a study of tumor and adjacent non-tumor tissue in lung cancer. The template was RNA from unsorted bulk tissue. The normal lung tissue was taken more than 3 cm from the tumor edge. The library came from three nested PCR rounds adapted from ARM-PCR protocols. TCRdb processed the multiplex PCR reads anew with MiXCR; each CDR3 protein has one entry. The sample lists approximately 120,000 distinct CDR3 sequences, 60% to 70% occurring once. Sequenced input: distant non-tumor lung tissue. These receptors came from a man in his sixties with non-small cell lung cancer.

This clonotype occurred once. One end of the junction fails to match germline, which may point to a read error. V is TRBV4-1 and J is TRBJ1-5; D not certain. The CDR3 has 15 amino acids. The germline V gene encodes CDR1 MGHRA and CDR2 YSYEKL. CDR3 region: CASNQDLGSNQLQHF. DNA of the CDR3: TGCGCCAGCAACCAAGACCTCGGTTCCAATCAGCTCCAGCATTTT.

This clonotype was picked up many times. The chain recombines TRBV30 with TRBJ2-2; 12 nucleotides match TRBD2. CDR3 length: 15 residues. V trimming: 3 bases; J trimming: 7 bases; junction bases outside the gene matches: 6. From germline, CDR1 is GTSNPN and CDR2 SVGIG (reference sequence). CDR3 sequence reads: CAWRTSGRNGGELFF. For the CDR3, the DNA is TGTGCCTGGAGAACTAGCGGGAGGAATGGCGGGGAGCTGTTTTTT. Full variable domain (remainder filled in from reference TRBV30 and TRBJ2-2): SQTIHQWPATLVQPVGSPLSLECTVEGTSNPNLYWYRQAAGRGLQLLFYSVGIGQISSEVPQNLSASRPQDRQFILSSKKLLLSDSGFYLCAWRTSGRNGGELFFGEGSRLTVL.

Concerning this clonotype itself: This may come from a read error, since a much larger clone is one base off. This rearrangement joins TRBV28 to TRBJ1-1; D is uncertain. The CDR3 covers 12 residues. Germline assignment: CDR1 MDHEN and CDR2 SYDVKM. This CDR3 is CASRGPNTEPFF. DNA for the CDR3: TGTGCCAGCAGAGGTCCGAACACTGAACCTTTCTTT. Together with reference TRBV28 and TRBJ1-1, the CDR3 gives the full variable domain: DVKVTQSSRYLVKRTGEKVFLECVQDMDHENMFWYRQDPGLGLRLIYFSYDVKMKEKGDIPEGYSVSREKKERFSLILESASTNQTSMYLCASRGPNTEPFFGQGTRLTVV.

Turning to this clonotype: At one end the junction does not follow the germline gene, possibly because of a read error. V gene TRBV6-6 combines with J gene TRBJ2-3; 8 positions match TRBD2. CDR1 is MNHNY and CDR2 is SVGAGI in the germline V gene (reference sequence). The CDR3 has 18 residues. The DNA of the CDR3 is TGTACCAGCAGTTACTCAACGGGAGGGCCAGGTGGTACATATACGCAGTATTTT. This translates into CTSSYSTGGPGGTYTQYF.

Turning to this clonotype: Since a much larger clone is just one base distant, this may be a read error. This chain uses TRBV7-9 with TRBJ1-3, with a weak D call TRBD1 (5 bases). The CDR3 sequence is 16 residues long. Germline assignment: CDR1 SEHNR and CDR2 FQNEAQ (reference sequence). The CDR3 reads CASSPREGRSGNAIYF. The DNA for the CDR3 is TGTGCCAGCAGCCCCCGGGAGGGACGGTCTGGAAACGCCATATATTTT. The complete variable domain, with remaining parts taken from reference TRBV7-9 and TRBJ1-3, reads DTGVSQNPRHKITKRGQNVTFRCDPISEHNRLYWYRQTLGQGPEFLTYFQNEAQLEKSRLLSDRFSAERPKGSFSTLEIQRTEQGDSAMYLCASSPREGRSGNAIYFGEGSWLTVV.

As regards this clonotype: Germline and junction disagree at one end, which may indicate a read error. The chain has TRBV5-5 and TRBJ2-7; unclear D gene. The CDR3 covers 14 residues. Germline-derived CDR1 and CDR2 are SGHKS and YYEKEE (reference sequence). The CDR3 sequence is CASSLVRSSYERYF. The CDR3 DNA is TGTGCCAGCAGCCTGGTTAGGAGCTCCTACGAGCGGTACTTC.

As regards this clonotype: Being one base from a much bigger clone, this may be a read error. V and J are TRBV11-2 and TRBJ2-5; 9 bases fit TRBD2. Germline CDR1 is SGHAT and CDR2 is FQNNGV. The CDR3 is made up of 17 amino acids. Germline trimming cut 3 bases from V and 5 bases from J; bases unmatched to any gene: 13. CDR3 protein: CASSFGLAMGRGETQYF. DNA for the CDR3: TGTGCCAGCAGCTTTGGACTAGCGATGGGGCGCGGCGAGACCCAGTACTTC.

For this clonotype: With a much larger clone just one base away, this may be a read error. This sequence joins TRBV6-5 and TRBJ2-1, with D perhaps matching TRBD2 (6 bases). The CDR3 totals 13 residues. V lost 6 bases and J 8 bases, leaving 14 bases between the germline ends. Germline V gene lookup returns CDR1 MNHEY and CDR2 SVGAGI. CDR3 sequence: CASSRWGEHEQFF. The CDR3 nucleotides read TGTGCCAGCAGCCGCTGGGGGGAACATGAGCAGTTCTTC.

This clonotype was seen only a few times. A much larger clone differs by one base, so this may be a read error. V usage is TRBV6-5 and J usage is TRBJ1-5; D not resolved. V was clipped by 6 bases and J by 1 base, with 7 bases between them. CDR1 and CDR2 (germline): MNHEY, SVGAGI. The CDR3 spans 13 residues. CDR3 loop: CASSPWSNQPQHF. In DNA, the CDR3 is TGTGCCAGCAGCCCATGGAGCAATCAGCCCCAGCATTTT.

About this clonotype itself: Because the CDR3 is missing its conserved closing phenylalanine or tryptophan, this is likely a read error. This sequence joins TRBV6-5 and TRBJ1-1, with unresolved D. Per germline, CDR1 MNHEY and CDR2 SVGAGI. The CDR3 covers 15 residues. The CDR3 reads CASNYSPVGRTEAFS. As DNA, the CDR3 is TGTGCCAGCAATTACTCCCCGGTTGGAAGGACTGAAGCTTTCTCT.

On this clonotype: Relative to the germline gene, one junction end is altered; a read error may explain this. V and J are TRBV11-3 and TRBJ1-1; tentative D call: TRBD1 (5 bases). The CDR3 length is 15 residues. Germline loops: CDR1 SGHNT, CDR2 YENEEA. The CDR3 sequence: CASGLEGTVNTDAFF. CDR3 nucleotide sequence: TGTGCCAGCGGCTTAGAAGGGACGGTGAACACTGATGCTTTCTTT.

Worth noting for this clonotype: This clone may be a read error of a much larger clone one base away. The rearrangement uses TRBV20-1 and TRBJ2-3; 11 nucleotides align to TRBD2. Losses at the gene ends were 2 bases for V and 3 bases for J; bases not matched to a gene: 7. This CDR3 spans 16 amino acids. From germline, CDR1 is DFQATT and CDR2 SNEGSKA (reference sequence). The CDR3 sequence is CSARCWGLAETDTQYF. CDR3 bases: TGCAGTGCTAGATGTTGGGGACTAGCGGAAACAGATACGCAGTATTTT.

V is TRBV20-1 and J is TRBJ1-5; TRBD1 is a possible D gene (5 bases). V was shortened by 4 bases and J by 1 base, with 8 bases between the two germline ends. Germline V gene data show CDR1 as DFQATT and CDR2 as SNEGSKA (reference sequence). The CDR3 contains 13 residues. DNA of the CDR3: TGCAGTGCTACCCGGGACAGCAATCAGCCCCAGCATTTT. Its protein product is CSATRDSNQPQHF.

The CDR3 loop is CASSSLQGNEQFF. The DNA for the CDR3 is TGTGCCAGCAGCTCACTACAGGGCAATGAGCAGTTCTTC. The rearrangement joins TRBV7-3 to TRBJ2-1, with D possibly TRBD1 on 6 matching bases. V gave up 4 bases and J gave up 6 bases, with 10 bases separating them. In germline, CDR1 is SGHTA, CDR2 FQGTGA. This CDR3 has 13 amino acids.

As regards this clonotype: This CDR3 fails to terminate in the conserved phenylalanine or tryptophan, so it likely reflects a read error. The chain carries TRBV4-1 and TRBJ2-6, with unresolved D. The V end lost 4 bases, the J end lost 1 base, and 8 bases lay between the germline ends. This CDR3 comprises 15 residues. Germline CDR1 reads MGHRA; CDR2 reads YSYEKL. The CDR3 DNA reads as TGCGCCAGCAGCCTTGTGAGTTCTGGGGCCAACGTCCTGACTCAC. Its translation: CASSLVSSGANVLTH.

This clonotype was observed many times. The V and J genes are TRBV6-1 and TRBJ2-1, with no clear D. Germline values: CDR1 MNHNS, CDR2 SASEGT. The V and J ends lost 4 bases and 10 bases respectively, with 8 bases between them. This CDR3 is 11 amino acids long. CDR3 bases: TGTGCCAGCAGTGTCCGGGCAGAGCAGTTCTTC. Translated, it gives CASSVRAEQFF.

Details on this clonotype: Just one base apart from a much larger clone, this may be a read error. The V call is TRBV6-1, the J call TRBJ1-4, with a weak D call TRBD1 (5 bases). The CDR3 has 13 amino acids. V gave up 3 bases and J gave up 16 bases, with 18 bases separating them. Germline loops: CDR1 MNHNS, CDR2 SASEGT. This CDR3 reads CASSDDSRRVQFF. The CDR3 bases are TGTGCCAGCAGTGACGACAGTCGAAGGGTGCAGTTTTTT.

The CDR3 spells CASSPLLQASKGYGYTF. The DNA for the CDR3 is TGTGCCAGCAGTCCGCTCCTACAGGCTTCAAAAGGTTATGGCTACACCTTC. The chain joins TRBV13 to TRBJ1-2, with a weak D call TRBD1 (5 bases). Per germline, CDR1 PRHDT and CDR2 FYEKMQ (reference sequence). Trimming stripped 6 bases from V and 5 bases from J, with 25 bases between. This CDR3 comprises 17 residues.

This clonotype occurred a few times. Given a much more abundant clone one base away, this may be a read error. This is likely a read error, given that the CDR3 carries no conserved phenylalanine or tryptophan at its end. This sequence joins TRBV12-3 or TRBV12-4 and TRBJ1-1; tentatively, D is TRBD1 (5 bases). V was shortened by 7 bases and J by 1 base, with 19 bases between the two germline ends. CDR3 length: 16 amino acids. This chain's CDR3 is CASTLGGRLRNTEAFL. CDR3 nucleotide sequence: TGTGCCAGCACTCTGGGGGGACGGCTGAGGAACACTGAAGCTTTCCTT.

The DNA for the CDR3 is TGTGCCAGCAGCTCTTACGGAGCCGACGAGCAGTACTTC. The encoded protein is CASSSYGADEQYF. The genes are TRBV11-2 and TRBJ2-7; D is ambiguous. Germline lookup yields CDR1 SGHAT and CDR2 FQNNGV. The CDR3 is 13 amino acids. Trimming left V 4 bases short and J 5 bases short, with 12 bases between.

The chain has TRBV28 and TRBJ1-2, with unresolved D. Germline CDR1 reads MDHEN; CDR2 reads SYDVKM. This CDR3 is 13 amino acids long. Trimming took 5 bases from V and 0 from J, leaving 7 bases between them. The CDR3 sequence is CASSQSTNYGYTF. In nucleotides, the CDR3 is TGTGCCAGCAGTCAAAGTACTAACTATGGCTACACCTTC.

In this sample, this clonotype turned up many times. The rearrangement uses TRBV18 and TRBJ1-3; D call uncertain. Germline V gene data show CDR1 as KGHSH and CDR2 as LQKENI. The V end lost 0 bases, the J end lost 0 bases, and 15 bases lay between the germline ends. The CDR3 is made up of 18 amino acids. The CDR3 coding sequence is TGTGCCAGCTCACCACCGAATCTTCAGTCCTCCTCTGGAAACACCATATATTTT. Protein sequence: CASSPPNLQSSSGNTIYF.

Concerning this clonotype itself: A much more abundant neighbour one base away suggests this may be a read error. V usage is TRBV11-3 and J usage is TRBJ1-4; the D is unclear. Trimming removed 8 bases at V and 0 bases at J, with 22 bases between. CDR3 size: 18 residues. The germline V gene encodes CDR1 SGHNT and CDR2 YENEEA. The CDR3 DNA is TGTGCCAGCGGCAAACGACCGTGGTTCCGAACAACTAATGAAAAACTGTTTTTT. Residues: CASGKRPWFRTTNEKLFF. The full variable domain, completed using reference TRBV11-3 and TRBJ1-4, is EAGVVQSPRYKIIEKKQPVAFWCNPISGHNTLYWYLQNLGQGPELLIRYENEEAVDDSQLPKDRFSAERLKGVDSTLKIQPAELGDSAVYLCASGKRPWFRTTNEKLFFGSGTQLSVL.

This chain joins TRBV5-1 and TRBJ2-1; no clear D gene. CDR1 is SGHRS, CDR2 YFSETQ, per germline. V was trimmed by 4 bases and J by 6 bases, leaving 8 bases between them. The CDR3 loop spans 12 amino acids. In nucleotides, the CDR3 is TGCGCCAGCAGCATGGTCAGCAATGAGCAGTTCTTC. Protein product: CASSMVSNEQFF.

The V gene is TRBV29-1, the J gene TRBJ2-7, with 10 nucleotides matching TRBD2. Germline V CDR1 and CDR2: SQVTM, ANQGSEA. The CDR3 covers 12 residues. The CDR3 coding sequence is TGCAGTATCGGGACTAGCGTAGCCGAGCAGTACTTC. Amino acids: CSIGTSVAEQYF.

Turning to this clonotype: At one end the junction does not follow the germline gene, possibly because of a read error. The rearrangement links TRBV10-3 to TRBJ2-3, with TRBD2 matching 11 bases. Germline V gene lookup returns CDR1 ENHRY and CDR2 SYGVKD. CDR3 length: 16 residues. The CDR3 nucleotides are TGTACCATCAGTGCTGGGGCTAGCGGGGGGTCAGATACACAGTATTTT. Translating it yields CTISAGASGGSDTQYF.

In this sample, this clonotype turned up a few times. A read error is possible here, since a much larger clone lies one base away. J is TRBJ2-1 and V is TRBV25-1; D is undetermined. V lost 7 bases to trimming and J lost 8 bases, with 9 bases between them. The CDR3 totals 11 residues. Germline V gene data show CDR1 as MGHDK and CDR2 as SYGVNS. CDR3 loop: CASNHGDEQFF. CDR3 DNA: TGTGCCAGCAACCATGGCGATGAGCAGTTCTTC.

V usage is TRBV4-3 and J usage is TRBJ2-3; no clear D gene. The CDR3 sequence is 15 residues long. The germline CDR1 and CDR2 sequences are LGHNA and YSLEER. V lost 0 bases, J lost 11 bases, and 18 bases lay in between. Written as DNA, the CDR3 is TGCGCCAGCAGCCAAGAGATAGGAGATTCGGGCGGGCAGTATTTT. Translation: CASSQEIGDSGGQYF.

V usage is TRBV6-1 and J usage is TRBJ1-6; D might be TRBD1 (5 bases). The CDR3 is made up of 14 amino acids. V lost 3 bases to trimming and J lost 10 bases, with 13 bases between them. Germline values: CDR1 MNHNS, CDR2 SASEGT. The CDR3 spells CASSDGGVYSPLHF. CDR3 nucleotide sequence: TGTGCCAGCAGTGACGGGGGGGTCTACTCACCCCTCCACTTT.